This T cell receptor beta chain derives from a study of CXCR3-negative and CXCR3-positive naive CD8 T cells (dated by TCRdb to the late 2010s). About the full investigation: In total, some 150 million TRB reads were obtained, corresponding to roughly 1.5 +/- 0.3 million reads per library. Diversity and physicochemical repertoire analyses were performed on about a dozen donors pooled from two independent experiments. For the TRBV-TRBJ cluster analysis, the naive subsets came from 5 donors, while the memory cells came from 3 donors. The paper as a whole reports these results and caveats: Comparably high repertoire diversity was found in both naive subsets, whereas much lower repertoire diversity was found in memory CD8+ T cells. Compared with CXCR3-negative naive cells, CXCR3-positive naive cells had TRB CDR3s with higher hydrophobicity (lower Kidera factor 4), lower energy, and higher strength and volume indices. Because surface CD5, which is linked to self-reactivity in mice, was comparable between the naive subsets, TCR interaction strength was also inferred from TRB CDR3 physicochemical properties. CXCR3 expression partially decreased after cryopreservation, so most assays used freshly isolated PBMCs. Within the same donor, TRBV-TRBJ usage looked similar between naive CXCR3-negative and CXCR3-positive cells, but memory cells had distinct patterns.

Reads for this sample came from a NextSeq 550. The Human TCR Profiling Kit (MiLaboratory) was used to make UMI-labeled 5' RACE TRB cDNA libraries. The full amount of extracted RNA was used for cDNA synthesis, and the full amount of resulting cDNA was used for PCR amplification. Libraries were prepared in parallel using an identical number of PCR cycles. The published analysis was carried out like this. MIGEC and MiXCR extracted about 53,000 +/- 10,000 unique UMI-labeled TRB cDNA molecules per library, requiring at least two reads per UMI. Each library averaged around 40,000 +/- 10,000 functional in-frame TRB CDR3 nucleotide clonotypes without stop codons. After downsampling to 5000 UMI-labeled TRB molecules per sample, diversity metrics such as normalized Shannon-Wiener and Chao1 were calculated in VDJtools. VDJtools was used to calculate clonotype-size-weighted physicochemical properties of the central five CDR3 residues, namely interaction energy, strength, volume and Kidera factor 4. One entry per CDR3 protein sequence results from the TCRdb reprocessing of the reads, with DNA left out. The V and J calls come from TCRdb's annotation, not from the publication. The table for this sample records around 96,000 distinct CDR3 sequences. The top ten clones comprise around 1.7% of the sample.

Remarks on this clonotype: What antigen it recognizes has not been identified.

Via the germline V gene, CDR1 is SQVTM and CDR2 ANQGSEA. Taken from cysteine to phenylalanine, the CDR3 has 13 residues. No DNA appears here. For each CD8+ T cell subset, flow sorting was done in triplicate, and about 300,000 cells per subset went directly into RLT lysis buffer. To exclude memory contaminants, naive CD8+ T cells were stringently defined as CD45RO-CCR7+CD27+CD95-. Peripheral blood mononuclear cells were isolated from buffy coats using standard density gradient centrifugation. A FACSAria III was used to flow-sort naive CD8+ T cells into CXCR3-negative and CXCR3-positive populations. An RNeasy Mini Kit was used to extract total RNA from the sorted cells.

This chain joins TRBV29-1 to TRBJ1-2. This TCR was recovered from a human donor in good health. Some clones in this sample may be carry-over from other donors' samples. Sequencing used naive CXCR3- CD8+ T cells from blood. The cell subset or site label for this specimen denotes: CD45RO-CCR7+CD27+CD95- naive CD8+ T cells lacking CXCR3 (TNR3-). The CDR3 region reads CSSLPILGYGYTF.